This T cell receptor beta chain was found in a study of identical twins. Points from the study as a whole: Twins showed weaker excess sharing in their beta out-of-frame sequences. Out-of-frame alpha sequences shared between twins exhibited an excess of low generation probability.

TCRdb reanalysed the 5' RACE reads using MiXCR and keeps one entry per CDR3 protein. The repertoire consists of about 240,000 distinct CDR3 sequences, with roughly a tenth occurring once and the leading ten covering 10%. Healthy Caucasians alone served as donors. The CDR3 is made up of 15 amino acids. V lost 2 bases and J lost 4, with 13 bases in between. In this sample, this clonotype turned up many times. What it binds is not known. The sequence came from a man in his fifties or sixties in good health. The material sequenced was memory T cells sorted from blood. The V and J genes are TRBV12-3 or TRBV12-4 and TRBJ2-3, with a possible D match to TRBD2 (5 bases). The CDR3 is CASSLYEGVADTQYF. The DNA of the CDR3 is TGTGCCAGCAGTTTATACGAGGGTGTCGCAGATACGCAGTATTTT.